Presented here are 26 T cell receptor beta chains from one specimen sequenced in a study of blood T cell repertoires in COVID-19. Assay used: immunoSEQ multiplex PCR; TCRdb lists only in-frame clones, some missing. In the table there are about 90,000 clones, approximately 80% of which are singletons. The sample taken for sequencing was peripheral blood. These receptors were collected from a woman at least 80 years old with active or convalescent COVID-19.

The V gene is TRBV5-1, the J gene TRBJ2-7, with 7 positions matching TRBD2. Germline lookup yields CDR1 SGHRS and CDR2 YFSETQ. There are 15 residues in the CDR3. V shed 4 bases and J 2 bases; nucleotides not matched to a gene: 9. CDR3 in amino acids: CASSPAVGGAYEQYF. The CDR3 DNA sequence: TGCGCCAGCAGCCCTGCCGTGGGGGGGGCCTACGAGCAGTACTTC.

This chain connects TRBV6-5 to TRBJ2-7; a possible D gene is TRBD1 (5 bases). The length of the CDR3 is 14 residues. Trimming left V 6 bases short and J 9 bases short, with 21 bases between. Germline V gene lookup returns CDR1 MNHEY and CDR2 SVGAGI. The CDR3 spells CASRLQAPSSRQYF. The CDR3 bases are TGTGCCAGCAGGTTACAGGCCCCCTCGTCGCGGCAGTACTTC.

This clone was observed once. This sequence joins TRBV7-8 and TRBJ2-7; TRBD1 matches 11 bases. V trimming: 2 bases; J trimming: 5 bases; junction bases outside the gene matches: 2. In germline, CDR1 is SGHVS, CDR2 FQNEAQ. The CDR3 loop spans 14 amino acids. The CDR3 coding sequence is TGTGCCAGCAGCTTAAGGACAGGGGGCCACGAGCAGTACTTC. It yields the protein CASSLRTGGHEQYF.

This chain connects TRBV3-1 (or the pseudogene TRBV3-2) to TRBJ1-5, with TRBD1 as a possible D gene (6 bases). Germline V lookup: CDR1 LGHDT, CDR2 YNNKEL (reference sequence). This CDR3 has 14 amino acids. Trimming removed 3 bases from V and 6 bases from J, with 12 bases in between. CDR3 in amino acids: CASSQGHKGQPQHF. CDR3 DNA sequence: TGTGCCAGCAGCCAGGGACATAAGGGTCAGCCCCAGCATTTT.

This chain joins TRBV6-5 and TRBJ2-2, with 8 positions matching TRBD1. Germline trimming cut 2 bases from V and 7 bases from J; bases unmatched to any gene: 6. CDR1 and CDR2 from the germline V gene are MNHEY and SVGAGI. CDR3 length equals 15 residues. CDR3 in amino acids: CASSYAQGVIGELFF. CDR3 coding DNA: TGTGCCAGCAGTTACGCACAGGGGGTGATCGGGGAGCTGTTTTTT.

This chain connects TRBV5-1 to TRBJ1-3, with TRBD1 identical over 9 bases. Germline trimming cut 4 bases from V and 1 base from J; bases unmatched to any gene: 6. This CDR3 has 16 residues. CDR1 is SGHRS, CDR2 YFSETQ, per germline. The DNA of the CDR3 is TGCGCCAGCAGCATAGGGACAGGGTTTTCTGGAAACACCATATATTTT. Its protein product is CASSIGTGFSGNTIYF.

This sequence joins TRBV7-3 and TRBJ2-3; 7 nucleotides line up with TRBD1. Germline V gives CDR1 SGHTA, CDR2 FQGTGA. J gave up 1 base and V 1 base, and 2 bases lay outside the gene matches. The CDR3 totals 15 residues. The CDR3 DNA sequence: TGTGCCAGCAGCTTAATCACAGGGGGCACAGATACGCAGTATTTT. Its translation: CASSLITGGTDTQYF.

The rearrangement uses TRBV29-1 and TRBJ1-3; D is ambiguous. CDR3 length: 13 amino acids. Germline-derived CDR1 and CDR2 are SQVTM and ANQGSEA. V was cut by 3 bases and J by 0 bases, with 6 bases left in between. CDR3 protein: CSVEFLSGNTIYF. The CDR3 bases are TGCAGCGTTGAGTTCCTCTCTGGAAACACCATATATTTT. Full variable domain (remainder filled in from reference TRBV29-1 and TRBJ1-3): SAVISQKPSRDICQRGTSLTIQCQVDSQVTMMFWYRQQPGQSLTLIATANQGSEATYESGFVIDKFPISRPNLTFSTLTVSNMSPEDSSIYLCSVEFLSGNTIYFGEGSWLTVV.

The chain employs TRBV27 and TRBJ2-2; D is undetermined. CDR3 size: 14 residues. Trimming stripped 2 bases from V and 7 bases from J, with 11 bases between. Germline V lookup: CDR1 MNHEY, CDR2 SMNVEV (reference sequence). CDR3 bases: TGTGCCAGCAGTTTAACTTCGTCAGGCGGGGAGCTGTTTTTT. Amino acids: CASSLTSSGGELFF.

The V call is TRBV6-2 or TRBV6-3, the J call TRBJ2-1; perhaps TRBD2 as D (5 bases). The V gene's germline CDR1 is MNHEY and CDR2 SVGEGT. CDR3 length: 19 residues. V was shortened by 0 bases and J by 0 bases, with 18 bases between the two germline ends. In DNA, the CDR3 is TGTGCCAGCAGTTACTCAGGGTTGAGGGTTGTGAGCTCCTACAATGAGCAGTTCTTC. It translates to CASSYSGLRVVSSYNEQFF.

This clone has just a few counts. The chain combines TRBV5-1 with TRBJ2-7; 10 nucleotides match TRBD1. CDR1 is SGHRS and CDR2 is YFSETQ in the germline V gene. This CDR3 is 14 amino acids long. Unmatched junction bases numbered 5, after V lost 4 bases and J lost 4 bases. CDR3 sequence: CASSTTGGKYEQYF. The CDR3 nucleotides read TGCGCCAGCAGCACGACAGGGGGCAAATACGAGCAGTACTTC.

V gene TRBV27 combines with J gene TRBJ2-7; D remains unclear. The ends were cut back, 2 bases at V and 3 bases at J, with 8 bases in the middle. CDR1 and CDR2 from the germline V gene are MNHEY and SMNVEV (reference sequence). The CDR3 loop spans 13 amino acids. CDR3 coding DNA: TGTGCCAGCAGTTTACAGGCAAACTACGAGCAGTACTTC. Its translation is CASSLQANYEQYF.

This clone was detected once. The V call is TRBV15, the J call TRBJ2-1; D possibly corresponds to TRBD2 (5 bases). The CDR3 has 14 residues. Trimming shortened V by 2 bases and J by 6 bases, and 11 bases separated the two germline ends. CDR1 is LNHNV and CDR2 is YYDKDF in the germline V gene (reference sequence). CDR3 DNA: TGTGCCACCAGCAGAAGTAGTCTAGCCAATGAGCAGTTCTTC. It translates to CATSRSSLANEQFF. Full variable domain (rest looked up from reference TRBV15 and TRBJ2-1): DAMVIQNPRYQVTQFGKPVTLSCSQTLNHNVMYWYQQKSSQAPKLLFHYYDKDFNNEADTPDNFQSRRPNTSFCFLDIRSPGLGDTAMYLCATSRSSLANEQFFGPGTRLTVL.

This chain uses TRBV5-4 with TRBJ1-1; D is unresolved. CDR1 SGHNT and CDR2 YYREEE come from the germline V gene (reference sequence). The germline V and J ends were trimmed by 4 bases and 4 bases, with 14 bases remaining between them. This CDR3 has 14 residues. CDR3 DNA: TGTGCCAGCAGCAAAGACATTCAGGCCACTGAAGCTTTCTTT. Its translation is CASSKDIQATEAFF.

V and J are TRBV7-3 and TRBJ2-1; D possibly corresponds to TRBD2 (5 bases). V was trimmed by 0 bases and J by 2 bases, leaving 11 bases between them. This CDR3 has 16 residues. Germline V CDR1 and CDR2: SGHTA, FQGTGA. CDR3 nucleotides: TGTGCCAGCAGCTTAACTGCGGGTACCACCTACAATGAGCAGTTCTTC. Translation gives CASSLTAGTTYNEQFF.

This chain links TRBV18 with TRBJ2-3; 8 nucleotides agree with TRBD1. The V segment lost 3 bases and the J segment 1 base; nucleotides outside the gene matches: 0. Per germline, CDR1 KGHSH and CDR2 LQKENI. The CDR3 consists of 14 residues. The CDR3 sequence: CASSPGQGTDTQYF. In nucleotides, the CDR3 is TGTGCCAGCTCACCGGGACAGGGCACAGATACGCAGTATTTT.

The V and J genes are TRBV5-1 and TRBJ1-1; 7 nucleotides line up with TRBD1. The CDR3 covers 13 residues. The trim removed 9 bases at V and 0 bases at J, leaving 5 bases unmatched. CDR1 SGHRS and CDR2 YFSETQ come from the germline V gene. The DNA of the CDR3 is TGCGCCACCCGGGGGACAGTGAACACTGAAGCTTTCTTT. This codes for CATRGTVNTEAFF.

This clone was detected once. V and J are TRBV12-3 or TRBV12-4 and TRBJ1-2; 7 bases are a match to TRBD1. V was pared by 6 bases and J by 5 bases, with 6 bases of the junction left unmatched. The CDR3 length is 13 residues. The CDR3 sequence: CASSPTGWYGYTF. Written as DNA, the CDR3 is TGTGCCAGCAGCCCGACAGGGTGGTATGGCTACACCTTC.

This chain uses TRBV6-6 with TRBJ1-1; 8 nucleotides agree with TRBD1. With V trimmed by 6 bases and J by 5 bases, 11 bases remained unmatched. The CDR3 extends over 15 amino acids. From germline, CDR1 is MNHNY and CDR2 SVGAGI (reference sequence). In DNA, the CDR3 is TGTGCCAGCAGACCGATCGGACAGGGAGGTACTGAAGCTTTCTTT. The encoded protein is CASRPIGQGGTEAFF.

The chain is built from TRBV19 and TRBJ2-5, with 7 bases that match TRBD1. The CDR3 runs 14 residues. Germline assignment: CDR1 LNHDA and CDR2 SQIVND (reference sequence). The V segment lost 4 bases and the J segment 2 bases; nucleotides outside the gene matches: 4. The CDR3 loop is CASSTTGEQETQYF. Here the CDR3 DNA reads TGTGCCAGTAGTACCACAGGGGAACAAGAGACCCAGTACTTC.

This chain connects TRBV6-4 to TRBJ2-1, with 9 bases lining up with TRBD2. With V trimmed by 0 bases and J by 4 bases, 1 base remained unmatched. This CDR3 has 15 amino acids. The germline gives CDR1 MRHNA, CDR2 SNTAGT. CDR3 region: CASSDSSGSYNEQFF. The DNA of the CDR3 is TGTGCCAGCAGTGACTCTAGCGGGAGTTACAATGAGCAGTTCTTC.

J is TRBJ1-6 and V is TRBV28, with 8 bases identical to TRBD1. With 4 bases clipped from V and 4 bases from J, the junction kept 12 bases outside the gene matches. The CDR3 is 18 residues long. Germline assignment: CDR1 MDHEN and CDR2 SYDVKM. Here the CDR3 DNA reads TGTGCCAGCAGTTCCGGGACAGGAGGAGGGGGGTATAATTCACCCCTCCACTTT. Translating it yields CASSSGTGGGGYNSPLHF. Full variable domain (missing parts from reference TRBV28 and TRBJ1-6): DVKVTQSSRYLVKRTGEKVFLECVQDMDHENMFWYRQDPGLGLRLIYFSYDVKMKEKGDIPEGYSVSREKKERFSLILESASTNQTSMYLCASSSGTGGGGYNSPLHFGNGTRLTVT.

This chain connects TRBV7-2 to TRBJ1-3; TRBD1 agrees at 7 bases. The germline V gene encodes CDR1 SGHTA and CDR2 FQGNSA. This CDR3 comprises 15 residues. V dropped 8 bases and J dropped 1; count of bases not matched to a gene: 8. The CDR3 DNA sequence: TGTGCCAGCGGCGACGGGACAGAGTCTGGAAACACCATATATTTT. As protein: CASGDGTESGNTIYF.

This chain joins TRBV24-1 and TRBJ2-3, with D possibly TRBD2 on 6 matching bases. V dropped 9 bases and J dropped 0 bases, with 12 bases sitting between them. Germline CDR1 KGHDR, CDR2 SFDVKD. This CDR3 region has 14 residues. The CDR3 region is CATGAGSSTDTQYF. In DNA, the CDR3 is TGTGCCACCGGCGCGGGGTCCAGCACAGATACGCAGTATTTT.

The chain combines TRBV24-1 with TRBJ2-3; D perhaps matches TRBD2 (6 bases). Trimming removed 4 bases at V and 3 bases at J, with 22 bases between. The length of the CDR3 is 18 residues. Germline V CDR1 and CDR2: KGHDR, SFDVKD. The CDR3 sequence: CATSDPQRTTSGTDTQYF. CDR3 nucleotide sequence: TGTGCCACCAGTGACCCCCAAAGGACTACCTCGGGGACAGATACGCAGTATTTT.

This clone was observed a handful of times. The rearrangement joins TRBV12-3 or TRBV12-4 to TRBJ2-5, with D perhaps matching TRBD2 (6 bases). The CDR3 covers 13 residues. V was pared by 3 bases and J by 5 bases, with 10 bases between. This CDR3 reads CASSLGGIETQYF. As DNA, the CDR3 is TGTGCCAGCAGTTTGGGGGGAATCGAGACCCAGTACTTC.